This TCR beta chain was retrieved from a study of Ad26.COV2.S vaccination and SARS-CoV-2 variants. Libraries were prepared by immunoSEQ multiplex PCR; TCRdb keeps only in-frame clonotypes and omits some of them. The top ten clones hold about 1.5% of a sample with hundreds of thousands of clones, 89% of them seen once. The CDR3 loop spans 16 amino acids. From germline, CDR1 is GTSNPN and CDR2 SVGIG (reference sequence). V was pared by 2 bases and J by 0 bases, with 11 bases between. Treatment noted: 19 received Ad26.COV2.S at low or high dose, single or two shots; 5 received placebo; per-sample allocation not given. Specimens were obtained on day 63 following the first vaccine or placebo injection.

J is TRBJ1-6 and V is TRBV30; the D is unclear. Here the sequenced sample was peripheral blood, taken in a trial of Ad26.COV2.S vaccine versus placebo. The TCR originated in a person between 18 and 60 years old who received the Ad26.COV2.S COVID-19 vaccine or a placebo. The CDR3 nucleotides read TGTGCCTGGAGTCCCCTCCTGCGCTCCTATAATTCACCCCTCCACTTT. Encoded protein: CAWSPLLRSYNSPLHF.